This is a list of T cell receptor beta chains from one sample in a study of regulatory T cells in long-lasting Graves disease. TCRdb called the multiplex PCR reads again in MiXCR, with one record for every CDR3 protein. There are approximately 490,000 distinct CDR3 sequences in the sample; around 16% occur only once, and 9.5% to 15% lies in the top ten. The data also belong to a second study, concerning T cells in Graves' hyperthyroidism and ophthalmopathy.

The sequencing here drew on peripheral blood mononuclear cells (PBMCs), taken at new diagnosis, from a patient treated with antithyroid drugs. All receptors derive from a man in his forties or fifties with Graves disease. The CDR3 runs from the conserved cysteine through the conserved F or W. D genes are given only for firm matches. Clone size is given for some rows only: seen once, a few or many times, or a class if the clone is expanded.

TRBV28	many	NA	TRBJ2-7	21	TGTGCCAGCAGACTGGGGGTCATGGCACGGGGACTGCCTACCCGCTCCTACGAGCAGTACTTC	CASRLGVMARGLPTRSYEQYF
TRBV11-3	many	TRBD2	TRBJ2-3	17	TGTGCCAGCAGCTTAGGGGCTAGCGGGACCCCCACAGATACGCAGTATTTT	CASSLGASGTPTDTQYF
TRBV10-1	NA	TRBD1	TRBJ2-1	13	TGCGCCAGCAGTAGACAGGGGCGAGATGAGCAGTTCTTC	CASSRQGRDEQFF
TRBV3-1	few	TRBD1	TRBJ2-2	16	TGTGCCAGCAGCCAAGACCGGACAGGGGACACCGGGGAGCTGTTTTTT	CASSQDRTGDTGELFF
TRBV5-1	few	TRBD2	TRBJ2-3	15	TGCGCCAGCAGCCCGGGGGGACTAGCGTCAGATACGCAGTATTTT	CASSPGGLASDTQYF
TRBV28	few	NA	TRBJ2-3	15	TGTGCCAGCAGTTTCGGTAGTAAGGGCACAGATACGCAGTATTTT	CASSFGSKGTDTQYF
TRBV4-1	NA	NA	TRBJ1-5	20	TGCGCCAGCAGCCAAGTAGTTCTTGGTAGGGTGCCCCTACACAATCAGCCCCAGCATTTT	CASSQVVLGRVPLHNQPQHF
TRBV24-1	many	NA	TRBJ2-1	14	TGTGCCACCAGTGATCTCACCCGGACCAATGAGCAGTTCTTC	CATSDLTRTNEQFF
TRBV28	many	TRBD1	TRBJ2-5	15	TGTGCCAGCAGTGTCGGGACAGGGGCCAAGGAGACCCAGTACTTC	CASSVGTGAKETQYF
TRBV3-1	NA	NA	TRBJ1-2	15	TGTGCCAGCAGCCAAGTAGGAGGGATGAGCTATGGCTACACCTTC	CASSQVGGMSYGYTF
TRBV14	few	NA	TRBJ2-7	14	TGTGCCAGCAGCCCTTGGACTCGCTCCTACGAGCAGTACTTC	CASSPWTRSYEQYF
TRBV20-1	many	NA	TRBJ2-7	17	TGCAGTGCTAGAGGGCGAAGACAGGTCTCTACTAGCTTGTGGCAGTACTTC	CSARGRRQVSTSLWQYF
TRBV5-1	many	TRBD2	TRBJ2-3	17	TGCGCCAGCAGCTTGGAGTCTAGCGGGAGTAAGACAGATACGCAGTATTTT	CASSLESSGSKTDTQYF
TRBV29-1	many	TRBD1	TRBJ2-5	13	TGCAGCGTTGAGCAGGGACAGGGTGAGACCCAGTACTTC	CSVEQGQGETQYF
TRBV12-3/TRBV12-4	few	NA	TRBJ2-3	17	TGTGCCAGCAGTTTAGGCCGTTACGGGAGCACCACAGATACGCAGTATTTT	CASSLGRYGSTTDTQYF
TRBV2	NA	TRBD1	TRBJ1-2	14	TGTGCCAGCAGTGGACGGGGACAGGGAGTTGGCTACACCTTC	CASSGRGQGVGYTF
TRBV7-9	NA	NA	TRBJ2-7	12	TGTGCCAGCAGCAGGGATGGCTGCGAGCAGTACTTC	CASSRDGCEQYF
TRBV24-1	many	NA	TRBJ2-1	16	TGTGCCACCAGTGACCCCGGACTGCGAGGGCCGAATGAGCAGTTCTTC	CATSDPGLRGPNEQFF
TRBV7-3	many	TRBD2	TRBJ2-7	16	TGTGCCAGCAGCCGCGACCGGACTAGCGGGAGGCGGGAGCAGTACTTC	CASSRDRTSGRREQYF